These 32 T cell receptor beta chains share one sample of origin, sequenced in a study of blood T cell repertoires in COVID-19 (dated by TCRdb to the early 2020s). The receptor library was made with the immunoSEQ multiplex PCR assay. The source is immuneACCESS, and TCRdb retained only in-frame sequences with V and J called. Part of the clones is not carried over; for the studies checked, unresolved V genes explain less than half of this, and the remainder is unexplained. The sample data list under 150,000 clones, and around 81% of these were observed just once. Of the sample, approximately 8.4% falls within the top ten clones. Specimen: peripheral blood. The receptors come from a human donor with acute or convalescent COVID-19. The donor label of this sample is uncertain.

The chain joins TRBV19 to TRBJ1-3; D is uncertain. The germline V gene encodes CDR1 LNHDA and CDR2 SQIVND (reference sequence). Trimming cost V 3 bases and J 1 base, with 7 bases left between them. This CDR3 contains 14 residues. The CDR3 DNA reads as TGTGCCAGTAGTATTAAGACATCTGGAAACACCATATATTTT. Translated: CASSIKTSGNTIYF.

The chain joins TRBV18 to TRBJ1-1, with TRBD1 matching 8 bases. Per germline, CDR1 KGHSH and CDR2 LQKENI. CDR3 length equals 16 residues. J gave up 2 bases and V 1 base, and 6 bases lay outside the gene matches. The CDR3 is CASSPRPTGVNTEAFF. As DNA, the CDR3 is TGTGCCAGCTCACCACGCCCGACAGGGGTAAACACTGAAGCTTTCTTT.

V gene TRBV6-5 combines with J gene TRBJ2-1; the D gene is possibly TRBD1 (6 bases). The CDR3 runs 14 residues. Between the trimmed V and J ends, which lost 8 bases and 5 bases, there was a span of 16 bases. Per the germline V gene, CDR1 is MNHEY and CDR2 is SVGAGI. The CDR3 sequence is CASLRMGHNNEQFF. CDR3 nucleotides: TGTGCCAGCCTAAGGATGGGACACAACAATGAGCAGTTCTTC.

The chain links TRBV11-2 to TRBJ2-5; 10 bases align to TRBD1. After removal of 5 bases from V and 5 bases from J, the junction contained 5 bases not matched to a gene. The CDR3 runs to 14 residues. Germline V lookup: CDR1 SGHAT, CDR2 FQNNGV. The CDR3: CASSARTGGETQYF. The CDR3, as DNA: TGTGCCAGCAGCGCTAGGACAGGGGGTGAGACCCAGTACTTC. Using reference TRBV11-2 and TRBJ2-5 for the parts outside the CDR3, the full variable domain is EAGVAQSPRYKIIEKRQSVAFWCNPISGHATLYWYQQILGQGPKLLIQFQNNGVVDDSQLPKDRFSAERLKGVDSTLKIQPAKLEDSAVYLCASSARTGGETQYFGPGTRLLVL.

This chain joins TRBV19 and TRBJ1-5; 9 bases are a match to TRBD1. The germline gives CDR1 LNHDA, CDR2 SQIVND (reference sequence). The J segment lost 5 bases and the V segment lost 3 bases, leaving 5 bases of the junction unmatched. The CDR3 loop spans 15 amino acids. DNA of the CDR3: TGTGCCAGTAGTATCCGGACAGGGGAATATCAGCCCCAGCATTTT. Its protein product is CASSIRTGEYQPQHF.

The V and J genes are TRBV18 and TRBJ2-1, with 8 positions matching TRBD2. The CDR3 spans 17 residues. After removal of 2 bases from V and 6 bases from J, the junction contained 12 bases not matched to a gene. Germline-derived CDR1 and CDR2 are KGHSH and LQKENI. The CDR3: CASSPKSPGGPFNEQFF. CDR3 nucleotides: TGTGCCAGCTCACCAAAGAGTCCGGGGGGGCCGTTCAATGAGCAGTTCTTC.

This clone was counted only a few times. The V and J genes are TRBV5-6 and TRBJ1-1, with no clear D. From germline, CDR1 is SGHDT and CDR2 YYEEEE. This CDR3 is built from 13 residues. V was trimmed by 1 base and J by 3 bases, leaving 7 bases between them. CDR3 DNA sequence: TGTGCCAGCAGCTTGCGGGGAGACACTGAAGCTTTCTTT. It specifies CASSLRGDTEAFF.

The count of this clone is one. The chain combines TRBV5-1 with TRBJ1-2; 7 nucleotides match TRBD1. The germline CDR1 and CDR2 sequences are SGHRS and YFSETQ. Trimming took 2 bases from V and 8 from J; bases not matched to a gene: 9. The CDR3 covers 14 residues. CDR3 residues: CASSFMNRGEGYTF. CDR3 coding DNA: TGCGCCAGCAGCTTCATGAACAGGGGTGAGGGCTACACCTTC.

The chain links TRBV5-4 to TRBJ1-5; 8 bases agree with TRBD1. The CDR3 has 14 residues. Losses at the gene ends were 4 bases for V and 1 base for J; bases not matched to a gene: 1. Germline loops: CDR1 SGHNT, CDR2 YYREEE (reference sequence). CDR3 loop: CASSRQGSNQPQHF. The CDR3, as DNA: TGTGCCAGCAGCCGACAGGGGAGCAATCAGCCCCAGCATTTT.

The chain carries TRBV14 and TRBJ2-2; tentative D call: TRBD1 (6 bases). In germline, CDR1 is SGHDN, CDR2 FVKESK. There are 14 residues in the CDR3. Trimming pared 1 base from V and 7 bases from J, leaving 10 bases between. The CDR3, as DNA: TGTGCCAGCAGCCAAGTAACAGGGTACGGGGAGCTGTTTTTT. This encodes CASSQVTGYGELFF.

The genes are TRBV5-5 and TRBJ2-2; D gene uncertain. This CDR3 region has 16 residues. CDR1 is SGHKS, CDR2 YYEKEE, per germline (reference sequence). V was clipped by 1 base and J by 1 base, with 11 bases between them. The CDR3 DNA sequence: TGTGCCAGCAGCTTGAAGGCGGTCGGGAACACCGGGGAGCTGTTTTTT. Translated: CASSLKAVGNTGELFF. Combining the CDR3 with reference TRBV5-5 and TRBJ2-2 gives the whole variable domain DAGVTQSPTHLIKTRGQQVTLRCSPISGHKSVSWYQQVLGQGPQFIFQYYEKEERGRGNFPDRFSARQFPNYSSELNVNALLLGDSALYLCASSLKAVGNTGELFFGEGSRLTVL.

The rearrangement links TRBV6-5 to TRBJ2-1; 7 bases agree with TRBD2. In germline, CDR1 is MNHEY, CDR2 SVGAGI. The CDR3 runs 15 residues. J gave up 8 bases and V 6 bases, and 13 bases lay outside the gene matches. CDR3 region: CASSVGTTRVDEQFF. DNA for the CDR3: TGTGCCAGCAGCGTCGGGACTACACGAGTGGATGAGCAGTTCTTC.

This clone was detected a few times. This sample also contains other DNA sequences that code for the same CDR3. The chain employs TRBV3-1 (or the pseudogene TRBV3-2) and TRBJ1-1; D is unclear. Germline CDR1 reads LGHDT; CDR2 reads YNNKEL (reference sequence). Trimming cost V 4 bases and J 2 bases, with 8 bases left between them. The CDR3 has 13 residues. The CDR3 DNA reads TGTGCCAGCAGCCGAACAGCAAACACTGAAGCTTTCTTT. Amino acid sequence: CASSRTANTEAFF.

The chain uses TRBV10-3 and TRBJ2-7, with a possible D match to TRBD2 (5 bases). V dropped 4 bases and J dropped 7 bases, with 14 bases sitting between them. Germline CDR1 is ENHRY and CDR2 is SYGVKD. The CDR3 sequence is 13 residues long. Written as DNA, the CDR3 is TGTGCCATCAGTGGATCCCCCACGGGGGAGCAGTACTTC. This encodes CAISGSPTGEQYF.

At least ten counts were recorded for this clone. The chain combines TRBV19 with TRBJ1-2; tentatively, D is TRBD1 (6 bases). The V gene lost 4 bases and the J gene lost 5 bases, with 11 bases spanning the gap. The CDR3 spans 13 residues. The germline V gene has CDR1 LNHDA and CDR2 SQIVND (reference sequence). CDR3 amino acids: CASSRAGVYGYTF. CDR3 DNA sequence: TGTGCCAGTAGTAGAGCAGGGGTATATGGCTACACCTTC.

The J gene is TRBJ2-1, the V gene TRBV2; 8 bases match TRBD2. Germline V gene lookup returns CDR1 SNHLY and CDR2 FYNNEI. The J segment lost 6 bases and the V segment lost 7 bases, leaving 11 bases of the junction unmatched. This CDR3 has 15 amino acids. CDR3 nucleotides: TGTGCCAGCACCGGGGAAGCGGGGGCCGCCAATGAGCAGTTCTTC. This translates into CASTGEAGAANEQFF.

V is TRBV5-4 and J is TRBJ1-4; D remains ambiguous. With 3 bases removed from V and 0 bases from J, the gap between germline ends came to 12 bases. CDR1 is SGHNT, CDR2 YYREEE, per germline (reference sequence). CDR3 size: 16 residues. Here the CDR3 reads CASSWTRAATNEKLFF. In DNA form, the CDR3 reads TGTGCCAGCAGCTGGACTAGGGCTGCAACTAATGAAAAACTGTTTTTT.

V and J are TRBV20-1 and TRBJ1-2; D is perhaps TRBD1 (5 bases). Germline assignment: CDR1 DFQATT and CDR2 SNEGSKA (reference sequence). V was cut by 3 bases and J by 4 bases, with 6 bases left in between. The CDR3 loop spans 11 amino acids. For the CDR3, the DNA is TGCAGTGCTAGGGGGCCCTATGGCTACACCTTC. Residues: CSARGPYGYTF.

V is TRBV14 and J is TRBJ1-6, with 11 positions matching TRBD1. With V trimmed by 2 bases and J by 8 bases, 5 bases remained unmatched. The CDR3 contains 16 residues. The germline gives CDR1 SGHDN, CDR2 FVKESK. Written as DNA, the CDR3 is TGTGCCAGCAGCCAACCCCGGGACAGGGGGTATTCACCCCTCCACTTT. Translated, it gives CASSQPRDRGYSPLHF.

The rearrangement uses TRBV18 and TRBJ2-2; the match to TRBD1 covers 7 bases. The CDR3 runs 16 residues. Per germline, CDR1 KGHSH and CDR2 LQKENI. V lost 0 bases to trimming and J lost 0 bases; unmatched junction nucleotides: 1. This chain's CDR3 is CASSPPTGANTGELFF. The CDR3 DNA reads TGTGCCAGCTCACCACCAACAGGGGCGAACACCGGGGAGCTGTTTTTT.

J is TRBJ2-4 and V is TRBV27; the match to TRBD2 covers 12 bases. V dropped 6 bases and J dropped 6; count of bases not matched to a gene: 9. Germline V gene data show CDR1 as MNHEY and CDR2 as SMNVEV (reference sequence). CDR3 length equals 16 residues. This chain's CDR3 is CASSQSGLAGINIQYF. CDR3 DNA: TGTGCCAGCAGCCAATCCGGACTAGCGGGGATAAACATTCAGTACTTC.

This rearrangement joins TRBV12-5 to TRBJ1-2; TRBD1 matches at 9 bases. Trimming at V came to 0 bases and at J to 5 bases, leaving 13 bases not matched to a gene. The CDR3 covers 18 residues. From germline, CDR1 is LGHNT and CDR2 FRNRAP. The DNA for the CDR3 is TGTGCTAGTGGTTTGGTACTAACAGGGGGCTTTTCAGGATATGGCTACACCTTC. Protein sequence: CASGLVLTGGFSGYGYTF.

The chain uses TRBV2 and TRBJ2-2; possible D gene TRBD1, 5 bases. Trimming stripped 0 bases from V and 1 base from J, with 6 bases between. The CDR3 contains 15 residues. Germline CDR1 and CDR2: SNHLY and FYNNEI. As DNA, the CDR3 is TGTGCCAGCAGTGAAGCACAGGTGAACACCGGGGAGCTGTTTTTT. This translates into CASSEAQVNTGELFF.

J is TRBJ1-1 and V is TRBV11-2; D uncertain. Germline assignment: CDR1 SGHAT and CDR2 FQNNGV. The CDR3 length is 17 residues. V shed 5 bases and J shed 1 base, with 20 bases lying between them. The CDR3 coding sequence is TGTGCCAGCAGCCCCCTGGCGCTGAGGGTGACGAACACTGAAGCTTTCTTT. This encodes CASSPLALRVTNTEAFF.

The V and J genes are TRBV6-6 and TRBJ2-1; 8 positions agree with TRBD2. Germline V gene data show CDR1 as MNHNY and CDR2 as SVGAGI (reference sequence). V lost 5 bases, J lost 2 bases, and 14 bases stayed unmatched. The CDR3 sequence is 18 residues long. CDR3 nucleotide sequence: TGTGCCAGCAGTCCCCGGGGGGGGAGCGGGGTAGCCTACAATGAGCAGTTCTTC. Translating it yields CASSPRGGSGVAYNEQFF.

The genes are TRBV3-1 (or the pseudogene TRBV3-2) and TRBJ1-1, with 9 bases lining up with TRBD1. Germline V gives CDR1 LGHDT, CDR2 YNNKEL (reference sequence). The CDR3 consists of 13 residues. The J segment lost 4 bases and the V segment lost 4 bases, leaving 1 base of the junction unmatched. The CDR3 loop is CASSPGQGTEAFF. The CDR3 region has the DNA TGTGCCAGCAGCCCGGGACAGGGCACTGAAGCTTTCTTT.

CDR3 region: CASSQALNSPLHF. CDR3 sequence (DNA): TGTGCCAGCAGTCAGGCTTTAAATTCACCCCTCCACTTT. This rearrangement joins TRBV2 to TRBJ1-6; D gene unclear. Germline CDR1 SNHLY, CDR2 FYNNEI. The CDR3 runs 13 residues. V lost 5 bases and J 7 bases, leaving 9 bases between the germline ends.

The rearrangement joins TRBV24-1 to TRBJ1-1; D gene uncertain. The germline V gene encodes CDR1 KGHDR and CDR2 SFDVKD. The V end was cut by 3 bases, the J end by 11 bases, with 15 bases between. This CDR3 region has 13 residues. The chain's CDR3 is CATSDLVTGMAFF. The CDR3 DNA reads TGTGCCACCAGTGATCTAGTCACGGGAATGGCTTTCTTT.

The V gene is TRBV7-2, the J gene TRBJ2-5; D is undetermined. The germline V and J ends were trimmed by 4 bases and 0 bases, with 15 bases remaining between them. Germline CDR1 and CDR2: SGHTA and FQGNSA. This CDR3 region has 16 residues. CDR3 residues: CASSSRENWYQETQYF. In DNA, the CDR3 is TGTGCCAGCAGCTCCCGAGAGAATTGGTACCAAGAGACCCAGTACTTC.

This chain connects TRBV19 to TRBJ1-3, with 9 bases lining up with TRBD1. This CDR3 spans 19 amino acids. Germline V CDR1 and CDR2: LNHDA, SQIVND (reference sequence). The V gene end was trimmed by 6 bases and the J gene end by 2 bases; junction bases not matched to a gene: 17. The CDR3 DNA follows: TGTGCCAGTAGCACCTCCGGGACAGGGAGCGGGGAACCTGGAAACACCATATATTTT. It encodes CASSTSGTGSGEPGNTIYF.

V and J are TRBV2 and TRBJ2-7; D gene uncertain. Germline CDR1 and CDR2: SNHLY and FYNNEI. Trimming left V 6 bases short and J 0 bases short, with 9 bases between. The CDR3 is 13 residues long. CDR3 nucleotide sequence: TGTGCCAGCAGGCCCCAGGTCTCCTACGAGCAGTACGTC. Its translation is CASRPQVSYEQYV.

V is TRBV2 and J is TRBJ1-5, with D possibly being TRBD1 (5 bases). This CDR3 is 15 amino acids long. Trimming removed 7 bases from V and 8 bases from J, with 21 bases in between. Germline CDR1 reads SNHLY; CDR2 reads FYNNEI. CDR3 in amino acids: CASTEGQSPSEPQHF. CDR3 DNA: TGTGCCAGCACGGAGGGGCAGAGCCCGTCGGAGCCCCAGCATTTT.